Listed below are T cell receptor beta chains from one sample, sequenced in a study of T cells of healthy individuals. Using its own MiXCR run on the 5' RACE reads, TCRdb lists one record per CDR3 protein. The data show some 100,000 distinct CDR3 sequences, 15% to 20% seen once. These receptor sequences come from a human donor in good health. CDR3s include the opening cysteine and the closing phenylalanine or tryptophan. D genes are given only for firm matches. Clone size, where shown, is once, few, many, or a class for clones that have expanded.

abundance: NA
len: 14
j_gene: TRBJ1-1
v_gene: TRBV7-9
d_gene: TRBD1
CDR3aa: CASSPLQGGTEAFF
CDR3nt: TGTGCCAGCAGCCCCCTCCAGGGGGGCACTGAAGCTTTCTTT

abundance: many
len: 13
j_gene: TRBJ1-2
v_gene: TRBV14
d_gene: NA
CDR3aa: CASMGGTNYGYTF
CDR3nt: TGTGCCAGCATGGGGGGAACTAACTATGGCTACACCTTC

abundance: NA
len: 15
j_gene: TRBJ2-1
v_gene: TRBV6-1
d_gene: NA
CDR3aa: CASSNPASGQNEQFF
CDR3nt: TGTGCCAGCAGTAATCCGGCTAGCGGACAGAATGAGCAGTTCTTC

abundance: NA
len: 15
j_gene: TRBJ1-3
v_gene: TRBV6-5
d_gene: NA
CDR3aa: CASRKRTSSGNTIYF
CDR3nt: TGTGCCAGCAGGAAACGGACGAGCTCTGGAAACACCATATATTTT

abundance: many
len: 14
j_gene: TRBJ2-7
v_gene: TRBV7-2
d_gene: NA
CDR3aa: CASSLDRATYEQYF
CDR3nt: TGTGCCAGCAGCTTAGACCGGGCAACCTACGAGCAGTACTTC

abundance: NA
len: 12
j_gene: TRBJ2-4
v_gene: TRBV2
d_gene: NA
CDR3aa: CASVGAKNIQYF
CDR3nt: TGTGCCAGCGTGGGAGCCAAAAACATTCAGTACTTC

abundance: few
len: 14
j_gene: TRBJ2-5
v_gene: TRBV10-3
d_gene: NA
CDR3aa: CAISESTDQETQYF
CDR3nt: TGTGCCATCAGTGAGTCGACCGACCAAGAGACCCAGTACTTC

abundance: many
len: 16
j_gene: TRBJ2-7
v_gene: TRBV4-2
d_gene: TRBD1
CDR3aa: CASSQAQGQETYEQYF
CDR3nt: TGTGCCAGCAGCCAGGCACAAGGACAGGAAACCTACGAGCAGTACTTC

abundance: NA
len: 16
j_gene: TRBJ2-2
v_gene: TRBV11-2
d_gene: NA
CDR3aa: CASSKSLGLGAGELFF
CDR3nt: TGTGCCAGCAGCAAAAGTTTGGGTCTAGGGGCCGGGGAGCTGTTTTTT

abundance: few
len: 15
j_gene: TRBJ2-3
v_gene: TRBV20-1
d_gene: TRBD2
CDR3aa: CSANGLADSTDTQYF
CDR3nt: TGCAGTGCTAACGGGCTAGCGGATAGCACAGATACGCAGTATTTT

abundance: many
len: 14
j_gene: TRBJ1-1
v_gene: TRBV3-1
d_gene: NA
CDR3aa: CASSQFEGNTEAFF
CDR3nt: TGTGCCAGCAGCCAATTCGAGGGGAACACTGAAGCTTTCTTT